This is a list of T cell receptor beta chains from one sample in a study of shared clonotypes between healthy human individuals. The repertoire was sequenced with immunoSEQ multiplex PCR; TCRdb's copy has only in-frame clones and lacks some. The sample consists of around 2,000,000 clones, 95% of them appearing once. The specimen sequenced was naive CD4+ T cells sorted from blood. The receptors originated from a man younger than 30 in good health. CDR3s include the opening cysteine and the closing phenylalanine or tryptophan. A D gene is named only where the DNA matches it firmly. Some rows mark clone size as missing; the rest say once, few, many or name a class of expanded clone.

TRBJ2-1	14	.	TRBV6-5	.	TGTGCCAGCAGGGCCTCCGGGGGATACAATGAGCAGTTCTTC	CASRASGGYNEQFF
TRBJ2-5	14	once	TRBV6-1	TRBD1	TGTGCCAGCAGGTGGGACAGGCGGTGGGAGACCCAGTACTTC	CASRWDRRWETQYF
TRBJ1-4	11	.	TRBV10-1	.	TGCGCCAGCAGTGAAGGTGAAAAACTGTTTTTT	CASSEGEKLFF
TRBJ2-7	14	few	TRBV7-9	.	TGTGCCAGCAGCTTAAGTCTGCCAGAGAGCGAGCAGTACTTC	CASSLSLPESEQYF
TRBJ1-1	13	.	TRBV28	.	TGTGCCAGCACGATGGGGGGGAACACTGAAGCTTTCTTT	CASTMGGNTEAFF
TRBJ2-5	16	.	TRBV7-2	TRBD2	TGTGCCAGCAGCCCGCGACTAGCGGGATTTCAAGAGACCCAGTACTTC	CASSPRLAGFQETQYF
TRBJ2-7	15	once	TRBV5-4	TRBD2	TGTGCCAGCAGCTCGAAAAGCGGGATGCACTACGAGCAGTACTTC	CASSSKSGMHYEQYF
TRBJ2-7	15	.	TRBV7-9	.	TGTGCCAGCAGCCCAACCGGGAGTGGAGCTTACGAGCAGTACTTC	CASSPTGSGAYEQYF
TRBJ2-1	15	.	TRBV6-1	TRBD2	TGTGCCAGCAGTGACCGTAGCGGGATCTACAATGAGCAGTTCTTC	CASSDRSGIYNEQFF
TRBJ2-6	16	.	TRBV28	TRBD1	TGTGCCAGCACCTCGGACAGGGTGGGTGGGGCCAACGTCCTGACTTTC	CASTSDRVGGANVLTF
TRBJ2-5	15	.	TRBV29-1	TRBD1	TGCAGCGCTAATCCGGGACAGGGGTTTTCCGAGACCCAGTACTTC	CSANPGQGFSETQYF
TRBJ1-4	14	.	TRBV5-4	.	TGTGCCAGCAGCTTGGATTGGCAGAATGAAAAACTGTTTTTT	CASSLDWQNEKLFF
TRBJ2-3	14	.	TRBV7-6	.	TGTGCCAGCAGTAGAAAACCTAGCACAGATACGCAGTATTTT	CASSRKPSTDTQYF
TRBJ1-6	16	once	TRBV5-1	.	TGCGCCAGCAGCTTAGGGAGTACAGGGACTAATTCACCCCTCCACTTT	CASSLGSTGTNSPLHF
TRBJ1-2	16	few	TRBV5-3	TRBD1	TGTGCCAGAAGCCCGGGACAGGGGGGAATAGTTGATGGCTACACCTTC	CARSPGQGGIVDGYTF
TRBJ1-4	13	.	TRBV11-2	.	TGTGCCAGCAGCGTAACAGGGAGGGAAAAACTGTTTTTT	CASSVTGREKLFF
TRBJ2-7	16	.	TRBV28	TRBD1	TGTGCCAGCAGTTTTACCACAGGGGGCGCAACTTACGAGCAGTACTTC	CASSFTTGGATYEQYF
TRBJ2-1	15	.	TRBV18	TRBD2	TGTGCCAGCTCCCTCCTAGCGGGAGTGTACAATGAGCAGTTCTTC	CASSLLAGVYNEQFF
TRBJ2-7	15	.	TRBV5-1	.	TGCGCCAGCAGCTTGGAGGCGGGGACATTCTACGAGCAGTACTTC	CASSLEAGTFYEQYF